The 14 T cell receptor beta chains below come from one sample, sequenced in a study of T cells in women clearing cervical HPV infection. Sequenced by immunoSEQ multiplex PCR; TCRdb stores in-frame clones only, minus some. The sample includes 18,000 or so clones. The specimen was blood buffy coat. All receptors derive from a woman between 18 and 75 years old with a cervical HPV16 infection that either progressed to CIN3+ or cleared (not recorded which).

On this clone: The observed sequence ends 3 residues before the CDR3 terminus, with the missing tail filled in from the germline J gene. This chain connects TRBV11-2 to TRBJ1-3; 7 nucleotides match TRBD1. The germline CDR1 and CDR2 sequences are SGHAT and FQNNGV. Trimming cost V 4 bases and J 2 bases; bases outside gene matches: 2. The CDR3 extends over 14 amino acids. The covered CDR3 bases are TGTGCCAGCAGCTCGGGACAGCCTGGAAACACC. Amino acid sequence: CASSSGQPGNT. From start to end, the CDR3 is CASSSGQPGNTIYF.

Note on this clone: The DNA ends 3 residues before the CDR3 does, and the rest of the CDR3 is filled in from the germline J gene. The genes are TRBV4-1 and TRBJ1-2; perhaps TRBD1 as D (6 bases). V was shortened by 0 bases and J by 4 bases, with 15 bases between the two germline ends. CDR3 length: 16 residues. Germline values: CDR1 MGHRA, CDR2 YSYEKL. The CDR3 sequence is CASSQEDRRGGYGYTF. The sequenced part of the CDR3 DNA is TGCGCCAGCAGCCAAGAAGACAGGAGGGGTGGCTATGGC.

The CDR3 protein is CAISGQLSTDTQYF. The CDR3 bases that were read are TGTGCCATCAGTGGACAGCTTAGCACAGATACG. The genes are TRBV10-3 and TRBJ2-3, with D perhaps matching TRBD1 (5 bases). The read ends 3 residues early relative to the CDR3; the germline J gene fills the gap. The CDR3 is 14 amino acids. V dropped 4 bases and J dropped 0 bases, with 8 bases sitting between them. From germline, CDR1 is ENHRY and CDR2 SYGVKD.

In regard to this clone: The read ends 3 residues early relative to the CDR3; the germline J gene fills the gap. The rearrangement uses TRBV2 and TRBJ1-2; D is unresolved. The germline V gene encodes CDR1 SNHLY and CDR2 FYNNEI. The CDR3 spans 15 residues. The part of the CDR3 DNA that was read is TGTGCCAGCAGTGATTCTAGGAGCCTCTCTATTAGC. This sequence encodes CASSDSRSLSIS. The CDR3 as a whole reads CASSDSRSLSISYTF.

Worth noting for this clone: The read comes to an end 3 residues before the CDR3 does, leaving the germline J gene to fill in the end. This chain joins TRBV19 and TRBJ1-1; tentatively, D is TRBD1 (5 bases). V was cut by 5 bases and J by 6 bases, with 16 bases left in between. The CDR3 runs to 14 residues. Germline CDR1 and CDR2: LNHDA and SQIVND (reference sequence). The CDR3 DNA, read in part, is TGTGCCAGTAGTCCCAGACAGTGGGGGGCTGAA. This encodes CASSPRQWGAE. The entire CDR3 is CASSPRQWGAEAFF.

As regards this clone: The sequenced fragment ends 3 residues before the CDR3 boundary, so the rest is inferred from the germline J gene. This sequence joins TRBV7-2 and TRBJ1-4; 10 bases match TRBD1. Germline values: CDR1 SGHTA, CDR2 FQGNSA. J lost 8 bases, V lost 4 bases, and 4 bases had no gene match. The CDR3 has 14 amino acids. CDR3 DNA, as far as it was read: TGTGCCAGCAGCTCGACAGGGGGCTTGGAAAAA. Amino acids: CASSSTGGLEK. The entire CDR3 is CASSSTGGLEKLFF.

In the case of this clone: The DNA ends 3 residues before the CDR3 does, and the rest of the CDR3 is filled in from the germline J gene. The chain uses TRBV7-6 and TRBJ2-7; D gene uncertain. This CDR3 spans 11 amino acids. CDR1 SGHVS and CDR2 FNYEAQ come from the germline V gene. V was clipped by 5 bases and J by 4 bases, with 6 bases between them. Incomplete CDR3 DNA: TGTGCCAGCAGCCTAAATTACGAG. This codes for CASSLNYE. The CDR3 reads in full as CASSLNYEQYF.

Concerning this clone itself: The read gets to within 3 residues of the CDR3 end, and the germline J gene fills in the rest. The rearrangement joins TRBV20-1 to TRBJ1-2, with D maybe TRBD1 (6 bases). The length of the CDR3 is 16 residues. V was trimmed by 4 bases and J by 5 bases, leaving 23 bases between them. Germline CDR1 and CDR2: DFQATT and SNEGSKA (reference sequence). CDR3 DNA, as far as it was read: TGCAGTGCTATAGAACAGGGCGGCCTTATGGGGTATGGC. Translating it yields CSAIEQGGLMGYG. The complete CDR3 sequence is CSAIEQGGLMGYGYTF.

As for this clone: The read falls 3 residues short of the CDR3 end, and the missing part is taken from the germline J gene. The V call is TRBV5-5, the J call TRBJ2-7; D call uncertain. The CDR3 runs 14 residues. V lost 4 bases, J lost 3 bases, and 14 bases lay in between. Germline assignment: CDR1 SGHKS and CDR2 YYEKEE (reference sequence). The chain's CDR3 is CASSQEPKGYEQYF. The sequenced part of the CDR3 DNA is TGTGCCAGCAGCCAGGAACCGAAGGGCTACGAG.

Turning to this clone: The CDR3 extends 3 residues past the end of the read, so its final part is completed from the germline J gene. The rearrangement uses TRBV11-1 and TRBJ1-2, with 7 bases lining up with TRBD1. This CDR3 comprises 12 residues. The germline gives CDR1 SGHAT, CDR2 FQDESV (reference sequence). V gave up 5 bases and J gave up 7 bases; unmatched junction bases: 4. This CDR3 reads CASSPTGAGYTF. CDR3 DNA, as far as it was read: TGTGCCAGCAGCCCCACAGGGGCTGGC.

As concerns this clone: The CDR3 goes on 3 residues after the read ends, and that part is filled in from the germline J gene. This chain joins TRBV7-9 and TRBJ2-1; TRBD1 is a possible D gene (6 bases). Trimming shortened V by 4 bases and J by 8 bases, and 18 bases separated the two germline ends. The germline V gene has CDR1 SEHNR and CDR2 FQNEAQ (reference sequence). The CDR3 totals 15 residues. CDR3 amino acids: CASSWNRDTRYEQFF. CDR3 DNA (partial): TGTGCCAGCAGCTGGAACCGGGACACCCGCTATGAG. Based on the CDR3 plus reference TRBV7-9 and TRBJ2-1, the full variable domain is DTGVSQNPRHKITKRGQNVTFRCDPISEHNRLYWYRQTLGQGPEFLTYFQNEAQLEKSRLLSDRFSAERPKGSFSTLEIQRTEQGDSAMYLCASSWNRDTRYEQFFGPGTRLTVL.

Comments on this clone: The DNA ends 3 residues before the CDR3 does, and the rest of the CDR3 is filled in from the germline J gene. This rearrangement joins TRBV11-3 to TRBJ2-3; D is possibly TRBD1 (6 bases). The length of the CDR3 is 14 residues. Germline-derived CDR1 and CDR2 are SGHNT and YENEEA. V lost 1 base and J 5 bases, leaving 10 bases between the germline ends. The sequenced part of the CDR3 DNA is TGTGCCAGCAGCTTAGGGGGGCCAGGAGATACG. Amino acid sequence: CASSLGGPGDT. The full-length CDR3 reads as CASSLGGPGDTQYF.

Worth noting for this clone: The CDR3 goes on 3 residues after the read ends, and that part is filled in from the germline J gene. The chain couples TRBV12-3 or TRBV12-4 to TRBJ1-1; perhaps TRBD1 as D (5 bases). V dropped 4 bases and J dropped 6 bases, with 15 bases sitting between them. CDR3 length equals 14 residues. CDR3 sequence reads: CASSWGLSRPEAFF. The CDR3 bases that were read are TGTGCCAGCAGTTGGGGCCTGTCTAGGCCTGAA.

Notes on this clone: The CDR3 end falls 3 residues outside the read, so it is completed with the germline J gene. The rearrangement links TRBV29-1 to TRBJ2-1; 10 bases line up with TRBD2. Unmatched junction bases numbered 4, after V lost 5 bases and J lost 6 bases. Per the germline V gene, CDR1 is SQVTM and CDR2 is ANQGSEA. The CDR3 is 13 residues long. CDR3 sequence: CSVTGTSVNEQFF. The sequenced CDR3 bases are TGCAGCGTTACCGGGACTAGCGTCAATGAG.